This T cell receptor (beta chain) was sequenced for a study of blood T cell repertoires in COVID-19. Study-level background: Sites in the United States, Italy and Spain provided acute and convalescent COVID-19 samples. The analysed material was cDNA or gDNA that came from T cells, B-cell-depleted T cells, or PBMCs.

In the source study's methods: Reference gene primers were amplified, and this amplification served to estimate nucleated cell counts. The assay was immunoSEQ multiplex PCR, and TCRdb's table has in-frame clones only and misses some. The DNA was the basis for D and trimming; V, J and clone size are from that table. The table includes more than 95,000 clones, approximately 80% detected once. Germline CDR1 reads LGHNA; CDR2 reads YNFKEQ. The trim removed 4 bases at V and 6 bases at J, leaving 12 bases unmatched. CDR3 length equals 17 residues. The chain uses TRBV4-2 and TRBJ1-2; 12 nucleotides line up with TRBD1. The sequenced sample was peripheral blood. The receptor comes from a woman between 50 and 59 years old with acute or convalescent COVID-19. CDR3: CASSPGTGGYRRDGYTF. The CDR3 DNA is TGTGCCAGCAGCCCGGGGACAGGGGGCTACCGAAGGGATGGCTACACCTTC.